These T cell receptor beta chains were read from a single sample in a study of regulatory T cells in long-lasting Graves disease. TCRdb re-analysed the multiplex PCR reads in MiXCR, keeping a single row per CDR3 protein. This sample has some 490,000 distinct CDR3 sequences, with around 11% found just once. The same data also contributed to another study, on T cells in Graves' hyperthyroidism and ophthalmopathy.

The source material was peripheral blood mononuclear cells (PBMCs), sampled at new diagnosis, from a patient treated with antithyroid drugs. The receptors originated from a woman in her twenties or thirties with Graves disease. The conserved cysteine and the conserved F or W are not part of the CDR3 here. A D gene is named only where the DNA matches it firmly.

j_gene	d_gene	v_gene	CDR3aa
TRBJ2-7	NA	TRBV12-3/TRBV12-4	ASSLRLLSYEQY
TRBJ1-5	NA	TRBV6-2/TRBV6-3	ASSDQGSHQPQH
TRBJ1-2	NA	TRBV6-1	ASSEVRTLSFSYT
TRBJ2-6	TRBD2	TRBV5-1	ASSPLAGSGANVLT
TRBJ1-2	NA	TRBV6-1	ASRLGTASYGYT
TRBJ1-2	TRBD1	TRBV11-2	ASRSTGVYDYGYT
TRBJ2-7	NA	TRBV4-3	ASSQEVKGTHEQY
TRBJ2-3	NA	TRBV7-9	ASSLIGTSTDTQY
TRBJ2-7	NA	TRBV2	ASSVAQYEQY
TRBJ2-1	TRBD2	TRBV6-1	ASSDGLADDNEQF
TRBJ2-7	NA	TRBV9	ASSVAQQTGPGDEQY
TRBJ2-5	NA	TRBV4-1	ASSQDLEETQY
TRBJ2-5	NA	TRBV9	ASSVGHRQETQY
TRBJ2-3	NA	TRBV27	ASSFRRADTQY
TRBJ2-1	TRBD2	TRBV7-9	ASSLARVGGLESFNEQF
TRBJ2-3	TRBD2	TRBV28	ATGGLAARTDTQY
TRBJ1-1	NA	TRBV5-8	ASSARSGGTEAF
TRBJ2-7	TRBD1	TRBV2	ASRDLTGTGAYEQY
TRBJ2-7	NA	TRBV2	ASRAREISYEQY
TRBJ1-1	NA	TRBV10-3	AINSGAFVATEAF
TRBJ2-5	NA	TRBV6-1	ASSEGWGGNQETQY
TRBJ1-1	NA	TRBV29-1	SGRGATEAF
TRBJ2-1	TRBD2	TRBV6-2/TRBV6-3	ASSNGLAEYNEQF
TRBJ2-1	NA	TRBV19	ASSMWHSSYNEQF
TRBJ1-1	NA	TRBV29-1	SVTQNTEAF
TRBJ1-3	NA	TRBV7-9	ASSLETVGDTIY
TRBJ1-1	NA	TRBV5-6	ASSLSTANTEAF
TRBJ2-1	NA	TRBV27	ASSLGLPGNLNEQF
TRBJ2-7	NA	TRBV12-3/TRBV12-4	ASSIGPYEQY
TRBJ2-1	TRBD2	TRBV3-1	ASSQDRTSGNLNEQF
TRBJ1-2	NA	TRBV2	ASSNNYGYT
TRBJ2-5	TRBD2	TRBV18	ASSRTSAGGETQY
TRBJ2-1	TRBD2	TRBV19	ASSKKGLVGLAGAPRYNEQF
TRBJ1-5	NA	TRBV10-2	ASSESTGPNQPQH
TRBJ2-1	NA	TRBV5-1	ASSLLASSYNEQF
TRBJ1-2	NA	TRBV27	ASSSWGEGNYGYT
TRBJ1-1	TRBD1	TRBV28	ASSLGGLNTEAF
TRBJ2-3	TRBD1	TRBV12-3/TRBV12-4	ASMDRVTDTQY
TRBJ2-7	NA	TRBV19	ASSTTGTYEQY
TRBJ2-1	TRBD1	TRBV7-9	ASSRGTGETNEQF
TRBJ1-1	NA	TRBV5-1	ASSRSASTENTEAF
TRBJ2-3	TRBD2	TRBV20-1	SADRLADWEDTQY